This T cell receptor beta chain was captured in a study of naive and memory T cell subsets. This clonotype was seen ten or more times. The beta constant-region primer was an equimolar mix of two oligonucleotides covering TRBC1 and TRBC2. A 12-nucleotide UMI and the SP2 primer were added to the cDNA 3' end by oligonucleotide ligation. One entry per CDR3 protein results from TCRdb running MiXCR on the UMI-ligation and nested PCR reads. The sample yields tens of thousands of distinct CDR3 sequences, about 14% seen once. CMV status came from CD4+ T cell IFNgamma after overnight CMV lysate stimulation of fresh PBMCs. The CDR3 totals 15 residues. Germline V gene data show CDR1 as SGHVS and CDR2 as FQNEAQ. Trimming cost V 4 bases and J 4 bases, with 14 bases left between them.

Sequenced input: effector memory CD4+ T cells from blood. Documented subset: effector memory, CD45RA- CD27-. The chain carries TRBV7-8 and TRBJ1-3; perhaps TRBD1 as D (5 bases). The clonotype originates from a human donor in good health. For the CDR3, the DNA is TGTGCCAGCAGCTGGAGGGGTCTCTCCGGAAACACCATATATTTT. The encoded protein is CASSWRGLSGNTIYF.